The 21 T cell receptor beta chains in this list originate from one sample, sequenced in a study of tissue T cells after allogeneic stem cell transplantation (dated by TCRdb to between 2022 and 2023). Interpreted using the paper, the time point label stands for: recipient (host-origin) PBMCs collected before allo-HCT. Receptor libraries were prepared by the immunoSEQ multiplex PCR assay. TCRdb carries this immuneACCESS record with in-frame sequences only. Its versions omit some clonotypes, under half of them owing to an unresolved V gene in the studies checked, with the rest unexplained. The sample profile shows some 43,000 clones; roughly 92% of them were found once. The top ten clonotypes cover around 3.8% of the sample. Source: blood, taken before transplantation. These receptors were taken from a woman aged 35 to 70 who later had graft-versus-host disease after an allogeneic stem cell transplant.

The rearrangement uses TRBV27 and TRBJ1-2; D is undetermined. The V end lost 7 bases, the J end lost 1 base, and 10 bases lay between the germline ends. The CDR3 is 13 residues long. Germline V lookup: CDR1 MNHEY, CDR2 SMNVEV (reference sequence). The CDR3 loop is CASKRLNNYGYTF. In nucleotides, the CDR3 is TGTGCCAGCAAACGCCTTAATAACTATGGCTACACCTTC.

The rearrangement joins TRBV5-1 to TRBJ2-7; D is possibly TRBD1 (6 bases). Trimming left V 0 bases short and J 6 bases short, with 13 bases between. Germline CDR1 and CDR2: SGHRS and YFSETQ. The CDR3 length is 14 residues. This CDR3 reads CASSLAAGVGEQYF. DNA of the CDR3: TGCGCCAGCAGCTTGGCGGCAGGGGTGGGCGAGCAGTACTTC.

A single count supports this clone. The chain carries TRBV5-4 and TRBJ2-3; 13 nucleotides align to TRBD2. Looked up from germline, CDR1 is SGHNT and CDR2 is YYREEE (reference sequence). Trimming took 2 bases from V and 2 from J; bases not matched to a gene: 8. This CDR3 is 18 amino acids long. In DNA form, the CDR3 reads TGTGCCAGCAGCTTACAGGCACTAGCGGGAGGGCACACAGATACGCAGTATTTT. This translates into CASSLQALAGGHTDTQYF.

The chain couples TRBV5-1 to TRBJ2-3, with D possibly being TRBD1 or TRBD2 (5 bases each). The CDR3 contains 15 residues. Trimming shortened V by 0 bases and J by 2 bases, and 10 bases separated the two germline ends. Per germline, CDR1 SGHRS and CDR2 YFSETQ. The CDR3 DNA reads as TGCGCCAGCAGCTTGGACCCGGGGCTCACAGATACGCAGTATTTT. Residues: CASSLDPGLTDTQYF. The whole variable domain, remainder taken from reference TRBV5-1 and TRBJ2-3, is KAGVTQTPRYLIKTRGQQVTLSCSPISGHRSVSWYQQTPGQGLQFLFEYFSETQRNKGNFPGRFSGRQFSNSRSEMNVSTLELGDSALYLCASSLDPGLTDTQYFGPGTRLTVL.

The chain recombines TRBV30 with TRBJ1-4; D unclear. This CDR3 is 15 amino acids long. Germline values: CDR1 GTSNPN, CDR2 SVGIG (reference sequence). Between the trimmed V and J ends, which lost 5 bases and 5 bases, there was a span of 18 bases. The CDR3 protein is CAWQLNSAKNEKLFF. CDR3 in DNA: TGTGCCTGGCAATTGAACAGCGCAAAAAATGAAAAACTGTTTTTT.

The V call is TRBV12-3 or TRBV12-4, the J call TRBJ2-7; 8 bases are shared with TRBD2. There are 12 residues in the CDR3. Losses at the gene ends were 3 bases for V and 7 bases for J; bases not matched to a gene: 2. CDR3 DNA: TGTGCCAGCAGTTTGTCGGGAGGGGAGCAGTACTTC. This sequence encodes CASSLSGGEQYF.

J is TRBJ1-1 and V is TRBV27; the D is unclear. Per germline, CDR1 MNHEY and CDR2 SMNVEV (reference sequence). The CDR3 runs to 15 residues. Trimming took off 3 bases at V and 0 bases at J, with 11 bases between the two ends. CDR3 bases: TGTGCCAGCAGTTTGTGGGCCAGCTTGAACACTGAAGCTTTCTTT. Residues: CASSLWASLNTEAFF.

J is TRBJ2-1 and V is TRBV7-2; 10 bases fit TRBD2. V lost 1 base, J lost 8 bases, and 11 bases stayed unmatched. In germline, CDR1 is SGHTA, CDR2 FQGNSA. The CDR3 has 17 residues. CDR3 in amino acids: CASSLVQTLAGVHEQFF. DNA for the CDR3: TGTGCCAGCAGCTTAGTTCAAACGCTAGCGGGAGTTCATGAGCAGTTCTTC.

This clone has only a few counts. V gene TRBV7-2 combines with J gene TRBJ1-5; the D gene is possibly TRBD1 (6 bases). CDR1 and CDR2 from the germline V gene are SGHTA and FQGNSA. This CDR3 is 15 amino acids long. Trimming stripped 6 bases from V and 0 bases from J, with 12 bases between. Written as DNA, the CDR3 is TGTGCCAGCAGTTATTCAGGGGATAGCAATCAGCCCCAGCATTTT. This translates into CASSYSGDSNQPQHF.

This clone appeared a few times. V is TRBV4-1 and J is TRBJ2-3, with TRBD2 identical over 8 bases. V was pared by 2 bases and J by 5 bases, with 9 bases of the junction left unmatched. This CDR3 has 16 residues. CDR1 is MGHRA, CDR2 YSYEKL, per germline. The CDR3 DNA follows: TGCGCCAGCAGCCAACCGATAGCGGGGCCGCGAGATACGCAGTATTTT. Amino acids: CASSQPIAGPRDTQYF.

V is TRBV5-5 and J is TRBJ2-7; TRBD1 might be the D (5 bases). V dropped 0 bases and J dropped 5 bases, with 9 bases sitting between them. The CDR3 is 13 amino acids. Germline lookup yields CDR1 SGHKS and CDR2 YYEKEE (reference sequence). The CDR3 DNA is TGTGCCAGCAGCTTGGTGGCAGGGCACGAGCAGTACTTC. This encodes CASSLVAGHEQYF.

This clone was recorded a few times. The rearrangement uses TRBV5-6 and TRBJ1-5; D unclear. There are 13 residues in the CDR3. Germline V gene data show CDR1 as SGHDT and CDR2 as YYEEEE. V was cut by 1 base and J by 3 bases, with 5 bases left in between. CDR3 DNA sequence: TGTGCCAGCAGCTTGACGGCCAATCAGCCCCAGCATTTT. Protein: CASSLTANQPQHF.

The chain joins TRBV5-5 to TRBJ2-5; 12 nucleotides align to TRBD1. The CDR3 has 16 residues. Germline values: CDR1 SGHKS, CDR2 YYEKEE (reference sequence). V lost 2 bases and J lost 4; bases outside the gene matches: 6. The CDR3 bases are TGTGCCAGCAGCTTTAGCCGGGACAGGGGGCGAGAGACCCAGTACTTC. Protein: CASSFSRDRGRETQYF.

The chain couples TRBV6-1 to TRBJ1-5, with 10 bases aligning to TRBD1. The CDR3 is 14 amino acids. Germline V gene sequence: CDR1 MNHNS, CDR2 SASEGT. V lost 5 bases and J lost 6; bases outside the gene matches: 4. Here the CDR3 DNA reads TGTGCCAGCAGTTGGGACAGGGGCGGTCAGCCCCAGCATTTT. The encoded protein is CASSWDRGGQPQHF.

The V gene is TRBV27, the J gene TRBJ2-1; D gene uncertain. CDR1 is MNHEY, CDR2 SMNVEV, per germline (reference sequence). Trimming removed 2 bases from V and 5 bases from J, with 7 bases in between. This CDR3 is 13 amino acids long. In nucleotides, the CDR3 is TGTGCCAGCAGTTTAGTGGGGAACAATGAGCAGTTCTTC. Translating it yields CASSLVGNNEQFF.

The chain has TRBV12-3 or TRBV12-4 and TRBJ2-6; no reliable D call. There are 13 residues in the CDR3. V shed 3 bases and J shed 1 base, with 1 base lying between them. The CDR3 here is CASSFSGANVLTF. The CDR3 DNA reads as TGTGCCAGCAGTTTTTCTGGGGCCAACGTCCTGACTTTC.

This chain connects TRBV19 to TRBJ1-2; D perhaps matches TRBD1 (6 bases). The CDR3 covers 15 residues. V was shortened by 4 bases and J by 8 bases, with 20 bases between the two germline ends. Germline V gene data show CDR1 as LNHDA and CDR2 as SQIVND (reference sequence). The CDR3 DNA reads TGTGCCAGTAGTACCCGGACAGAAGCCCCTCGGGGCTACACCTTC. Residues: CASSTRTEAPRGYTF.

CDR3 residues: CASSESGHYLGGTFSNQPQHF. CDR3 bases: TGTGCCAGCAGTGAGTCGGGACATTATCTGGGGGGTACCTTTAGCAATCAGCCCCAGCATTTT. The V and J genes are TRBV2 and TRBJ1-5; the D gene is possibly TRBD1 (6 bases). V was shortened by 3 bases and J by 0 bases, with 27 bases between the two germline ends. The germline CDR1 and CDR2 sequences are SNHLY and FYNNEI. The CDR3 extends over 21 amino acids.

The chain links TRBV25-1 to TRBJ1-1; maybe TRBD1 (6 bases). Trimming removed 1 base from V and 5 bases from J, with 14 bases in between. This CDR3 contains 15 residues. Germline-derived CDR1 and CDR2 are MGHDK and SYGVNS. CDR3 protein: CASSEFKGVGTEAFF. The CDR3 DNA sequence: TGTGCCAGCAGTGAATTTAAGGGGGTAGGGACTGAAGCTTTCTTT.

The chain links TRBV29-1 to TRBJ2-7; TRBD2 is a possible D gene (5 bases). The CDR3 has 12 residues. V gave up 7 bases and J gave up 0 bases, with 10 bases separating them. Germline CDR1 is SQVTM and CDR2 is ANQGSEA. CDR3 loop: CSAQDFSYEQYF. The CDR3 DNA reads TGCAGCGCTCAGGACTTCTCCTACGAGCAGTACTTC.

This sequence joins TRBV27 and TRBJ1-1, with D possibly TRBD1 on 6 matching bases. The germline gives CDR1 MNHEY, CDR2 SMNVEV (reference sequence). The CDR3 has 15 amino acids. The V end was cut by 6 bases, the J end by 2 bases, with 16 bases between. The CDR3 spells CASSLVRGVNTEAFF. The DNA of the CDR3 is TGTGCCAGCAGCTTAGTCAGGGGCGTCAACACTGAAGCTTTCTTT.